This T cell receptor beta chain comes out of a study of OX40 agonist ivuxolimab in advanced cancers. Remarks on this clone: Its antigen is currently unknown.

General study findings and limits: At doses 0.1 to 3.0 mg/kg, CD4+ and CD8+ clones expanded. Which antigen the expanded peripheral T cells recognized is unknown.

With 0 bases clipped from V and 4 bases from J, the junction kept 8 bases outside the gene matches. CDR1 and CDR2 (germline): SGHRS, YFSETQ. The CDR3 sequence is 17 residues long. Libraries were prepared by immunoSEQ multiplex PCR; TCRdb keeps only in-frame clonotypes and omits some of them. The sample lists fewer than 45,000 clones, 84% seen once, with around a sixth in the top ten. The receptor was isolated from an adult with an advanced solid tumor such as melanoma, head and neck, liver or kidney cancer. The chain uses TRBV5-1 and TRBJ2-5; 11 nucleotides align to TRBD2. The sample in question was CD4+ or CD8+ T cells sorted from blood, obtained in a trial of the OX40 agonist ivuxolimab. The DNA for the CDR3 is TGCGCCAGCAGCTTGGACGGTAGCGGGGGGGCAAGAGAGACCCAGTACTTC. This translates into CASSLDGSGGARETQYF.